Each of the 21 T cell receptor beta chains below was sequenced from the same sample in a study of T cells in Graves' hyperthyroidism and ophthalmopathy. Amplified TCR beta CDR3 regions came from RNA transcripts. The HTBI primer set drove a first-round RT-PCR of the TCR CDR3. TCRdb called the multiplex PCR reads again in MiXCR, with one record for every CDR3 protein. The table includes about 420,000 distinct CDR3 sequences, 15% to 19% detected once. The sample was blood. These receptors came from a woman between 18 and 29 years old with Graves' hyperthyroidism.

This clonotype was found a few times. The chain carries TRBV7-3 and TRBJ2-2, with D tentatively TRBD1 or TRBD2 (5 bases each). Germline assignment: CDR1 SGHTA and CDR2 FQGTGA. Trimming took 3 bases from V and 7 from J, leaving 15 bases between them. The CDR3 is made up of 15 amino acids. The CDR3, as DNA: TGTGCCAGCAGCTTTAGCGTGGGACGAGACGGGGAGCTGTTTTTT. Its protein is CASSFSVGRDGELFF.

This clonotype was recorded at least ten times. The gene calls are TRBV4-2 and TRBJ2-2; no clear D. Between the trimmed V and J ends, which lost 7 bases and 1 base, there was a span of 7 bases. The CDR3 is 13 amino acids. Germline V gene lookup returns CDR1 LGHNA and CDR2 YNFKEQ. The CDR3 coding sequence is TGTGCCAGCACCGACAAGAACACCGGGGAGCTGTTTTTT. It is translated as CASTDKNTGELFF.

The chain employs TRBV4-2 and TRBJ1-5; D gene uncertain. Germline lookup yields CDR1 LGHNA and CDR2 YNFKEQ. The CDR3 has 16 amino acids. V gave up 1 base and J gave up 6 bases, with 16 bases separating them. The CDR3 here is CASSQGRSAIGQPQHF. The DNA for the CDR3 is TGTGCCAGCAGCCAAGGTCGGAGTGCGATCGGTCAGCCCCAGCATTTT.

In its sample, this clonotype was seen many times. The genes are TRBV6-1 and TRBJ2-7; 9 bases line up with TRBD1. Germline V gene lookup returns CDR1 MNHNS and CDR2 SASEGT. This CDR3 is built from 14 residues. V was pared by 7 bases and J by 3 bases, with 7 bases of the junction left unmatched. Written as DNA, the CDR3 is TGTGCCAGCAAACGGGACAGGGCCCTCTACGAGCAGTACTTC. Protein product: CASKRDRALYEQYF.

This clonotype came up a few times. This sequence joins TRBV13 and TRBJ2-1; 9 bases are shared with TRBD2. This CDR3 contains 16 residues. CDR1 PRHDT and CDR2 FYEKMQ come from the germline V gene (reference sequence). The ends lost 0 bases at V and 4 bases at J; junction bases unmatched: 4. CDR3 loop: CASSLGRLADYNEQFF. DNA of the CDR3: TGTGCCAGCAGCTTAGGTCGACTAGCGGATTACAATGAGCAGTTCTTC.

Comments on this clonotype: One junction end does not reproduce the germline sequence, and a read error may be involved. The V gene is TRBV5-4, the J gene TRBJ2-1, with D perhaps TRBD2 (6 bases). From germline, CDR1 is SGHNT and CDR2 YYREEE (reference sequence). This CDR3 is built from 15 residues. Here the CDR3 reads CASSSRDSSFNEQFF. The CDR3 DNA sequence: TGTGCCAGCAGCTCCCGGGACTCCTCCTTCAATGAGCAGTTCTTC. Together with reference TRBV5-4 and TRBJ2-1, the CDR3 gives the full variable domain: ETGVTQSPTHLIKTRGQQVTLRCSSQSGHNTVSWYQQALGQGPQFIFQYYREEENGRGNFPPRFSGLQFPNYSSELNVNALELDDSALYLCASSSRDSSFNEQFFGPGTRLTVL.

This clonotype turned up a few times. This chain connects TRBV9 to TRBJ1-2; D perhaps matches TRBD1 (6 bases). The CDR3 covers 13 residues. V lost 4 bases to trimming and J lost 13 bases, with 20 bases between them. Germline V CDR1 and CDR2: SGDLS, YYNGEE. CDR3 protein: CASSLGHGGRFTF. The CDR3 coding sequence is TGTGCCAGCAGCCTGGGACATGGAGGGAGATTCACCTTC.

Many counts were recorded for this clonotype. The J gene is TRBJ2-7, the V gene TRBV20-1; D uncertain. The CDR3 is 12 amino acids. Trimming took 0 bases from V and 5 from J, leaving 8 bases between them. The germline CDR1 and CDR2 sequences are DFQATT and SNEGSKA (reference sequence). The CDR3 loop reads CSARDRRHEQYF. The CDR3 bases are TGCAGTGCTAGAGATCGCCGACACGAGCAGTACTTC.

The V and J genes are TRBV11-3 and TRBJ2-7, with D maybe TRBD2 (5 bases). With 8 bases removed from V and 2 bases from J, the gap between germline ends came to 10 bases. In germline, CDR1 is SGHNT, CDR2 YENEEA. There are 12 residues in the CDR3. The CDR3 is CASRAGTYEQYF. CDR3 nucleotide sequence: TGTGCCAGCCGGGCGGGTACCTACGAGCAGTACTTC.

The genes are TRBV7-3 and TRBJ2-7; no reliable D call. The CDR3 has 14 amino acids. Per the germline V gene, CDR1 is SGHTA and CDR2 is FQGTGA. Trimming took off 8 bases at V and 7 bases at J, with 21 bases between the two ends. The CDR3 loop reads CASSRRGNVNEQYF. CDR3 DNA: TGTGCCAGCTCCCGGAGAGGCAACGTTAATGAGCAGTACTTC.

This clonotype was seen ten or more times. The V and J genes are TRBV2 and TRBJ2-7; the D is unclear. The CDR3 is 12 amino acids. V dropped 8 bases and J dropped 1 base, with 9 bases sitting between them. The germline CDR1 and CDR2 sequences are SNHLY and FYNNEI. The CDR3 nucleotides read TGTGCCAGCGTGGTGGGGTCCTACGAGCAGTACTTC. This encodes CASVVGSYEQYF.

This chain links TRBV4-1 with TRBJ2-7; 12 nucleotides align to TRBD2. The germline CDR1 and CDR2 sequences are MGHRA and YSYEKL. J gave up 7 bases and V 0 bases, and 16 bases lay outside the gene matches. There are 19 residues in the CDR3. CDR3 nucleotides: TGCGCCAGCAGCCAAGAGGCTTCGGGAACTAGCGGGAGGAGGGCGGAGCAGTACTTC. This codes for CASSQEASGTSGRRAEQYF.

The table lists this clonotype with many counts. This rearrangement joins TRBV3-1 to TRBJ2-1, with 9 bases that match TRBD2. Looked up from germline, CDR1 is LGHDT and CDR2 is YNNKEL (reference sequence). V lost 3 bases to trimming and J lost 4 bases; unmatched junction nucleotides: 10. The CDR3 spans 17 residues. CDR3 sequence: CASSQGSAAGGYNEQFF. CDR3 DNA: TGTGCCAGCAGCCAGGGGAGTGCTGCGGGAGGGTACAATGAGCAGTTCTTC.

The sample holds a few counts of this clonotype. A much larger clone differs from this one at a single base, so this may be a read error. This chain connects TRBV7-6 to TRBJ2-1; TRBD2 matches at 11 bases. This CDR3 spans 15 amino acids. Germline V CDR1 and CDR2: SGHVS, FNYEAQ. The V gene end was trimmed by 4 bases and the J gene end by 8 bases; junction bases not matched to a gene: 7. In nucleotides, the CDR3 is TGTGCCAGCAGCTCGGTAGCGGGAGGGCCATATGAGCAGTTCTTC. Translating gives CASSSVAGGPYEQFF.

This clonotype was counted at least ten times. CDR3 nucleotides: TGCAGTGCTAGTCCGACAGGGGTAAATGAAAAACTGTTTTTT. Residues: CSASPTGVNEKLFF. The rearrangement joins TRBV20-1 to TRBJ1-4, with 8 bases fitting TRBD1. This CDR3 is 14 amino acids long. In germline, CDR1 is DFQATT, CDR2 SNEGSKA (reference sequence). The ends lost 3 bases at V and 5 bases at J; junction bases unmatched: 5.

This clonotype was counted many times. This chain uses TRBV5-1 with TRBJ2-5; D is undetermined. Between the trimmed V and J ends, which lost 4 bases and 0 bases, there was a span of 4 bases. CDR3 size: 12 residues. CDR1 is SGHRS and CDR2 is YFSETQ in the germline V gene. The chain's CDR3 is CASSMNQETQYF. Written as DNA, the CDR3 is TGCGCCAGCAGCATGAACCAAGAGACCCAGTACTTC.

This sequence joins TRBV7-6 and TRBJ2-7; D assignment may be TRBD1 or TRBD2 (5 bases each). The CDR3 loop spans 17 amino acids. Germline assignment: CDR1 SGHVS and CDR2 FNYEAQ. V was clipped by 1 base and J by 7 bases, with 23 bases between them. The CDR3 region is CASSLGLSGAWGIEQYF. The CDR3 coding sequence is TGTGCCAGCAGCTTAGGGCTCTCGGGCGCGTGGGGGATAGAGCAGTACTTC.

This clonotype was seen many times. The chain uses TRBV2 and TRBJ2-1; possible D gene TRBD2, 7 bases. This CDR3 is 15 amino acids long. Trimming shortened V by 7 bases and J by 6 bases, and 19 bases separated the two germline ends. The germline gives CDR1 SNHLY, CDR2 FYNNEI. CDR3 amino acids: CASTPPGGPVNEQFF. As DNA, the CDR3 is TGTGCCAGCACCCCCCCGGGGGGCCCGGTCAATGAGCAGTTCTTC.

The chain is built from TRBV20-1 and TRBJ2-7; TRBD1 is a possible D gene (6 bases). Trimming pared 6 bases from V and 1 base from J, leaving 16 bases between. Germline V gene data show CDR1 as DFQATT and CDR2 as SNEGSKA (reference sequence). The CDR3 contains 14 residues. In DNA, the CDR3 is TGCAGTGCAGTCAGGGGTTCATCATCCTACGAGCAGTACTTC. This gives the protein CSAVRGSSSYEQYF.

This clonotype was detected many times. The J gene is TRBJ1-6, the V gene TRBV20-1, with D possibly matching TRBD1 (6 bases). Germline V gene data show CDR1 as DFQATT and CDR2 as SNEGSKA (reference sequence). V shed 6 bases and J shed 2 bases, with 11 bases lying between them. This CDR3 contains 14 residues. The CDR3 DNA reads TGCAGTGCGAAACAGGGCCCCTATAATTCACCCCTCCACTTT. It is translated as CSAKQGPYNSPLHF.

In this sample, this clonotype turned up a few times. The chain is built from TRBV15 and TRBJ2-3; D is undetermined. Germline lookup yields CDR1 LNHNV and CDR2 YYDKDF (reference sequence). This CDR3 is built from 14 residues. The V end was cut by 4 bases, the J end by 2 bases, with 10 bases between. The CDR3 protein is CATSISLVTDTQYF. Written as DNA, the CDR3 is TGTGCCACCAGCATTTCATTAGTCACAGATACGCAGTATTTT.